These 18 T cell receptor beta chains share one sample of origin, sequenced in a study of regulatory T cells in long-lasting Graves disease (dated by TCRdb to 2020 to 2022). Read against the paper, the sample's time point label means: newly diagnosed GD, antithyroid drugs for less than 3 months. RNA was extracted from PBMCs in TRIzol for both TCR sequencing and RNA sequencing. Library preparation employed multiplex PCR. TCRdb names Illumina HiSeq 4000 as the instrument used. CDR3 regions were amplified by Arm-PCR with iRepertoire HTBI primers to construct TCR beta libraries. In-frame beta chains were kept once TCRdb had trimmed the public reads at Q25 with fastp and called clones with MiXCR. Rows with a matching CDR3 protein are joined into one entry that keeps the most common DNA and genes. The sample contains 440,000 or so distinct CDR3 sequences, 16% of them found a single time. The top ten clonotypes cover around 10% of the sample.

The same data also contributed to another study, on T cells in Graves' hyperthyroidism and ophthalmopathy.

Here the sequenced sample was peripheral blood mononuclear cells (PBMCs), taken at new diagnosis, from a patient treated with antithyroid drugs. The receptors shown here come from a woman between 25 and 40 years old with Graves disease. Donor details come from another sample of the same person, matched by shared clones.

The rearrangement joins TRBV11-2 to TRBJ2-1; the match to TRBD1 covers 8 bases. There are 15 residues in the CDR3. CDR1 SGHAT and CDR2 FQNNGV come from the germline V gene. V trimming: 5 bases; J trimming: 4 bases; junction bases outside the gene matches: 7. CDR3 bases: TGTGCCAGCAGCCGGCAGGGACAGGTGTACAATGAGCAGTTCTTC. This encodes CASSRQGQVYNEQFF.

Turning to this clonotype: A junction boundary mismatches the germline segment, possibly from a read error. V is TRBV30 and J is TRBJ2-1, with D possibly being TRBD2 (6 bases). The germline gives CDR1 GTSNPN, CDR2 SVGIG (reference sequence). The CDR3 consists of 17 residues. CDR3 region: CAWSWTSRGGSYNEQLF. The CDR3 coding sequence is TGTGCCTGGAGTTGGACGTCAAGGGGAGGCTCCTACAATGAGCAGCTCTTC.

The V and J genes are TRBV9 and TRBJ2-6; D uncertain. This CDR3 has 16 amino acids. Trimming took off 3 bases at V and 0 bases at J, with 10 bases between the two ends. The germline CDR1 and CDR2 sequences are SGDLS and YYNGEE. DNA of the CDR3: TGTGCCAGCAGCGGTAGACGGACCTCTGGGGCCAACGTCCTGACTTTC. This gives the protein CASSGRRTSGANVLTF. Full variable domain (rest looked up from reference TRBV9 and TRBJ2-6): DSGVTQTPKHLITATGQRVTLRCSPRSGDLSVYWYQQSLDQGLQFLIQYYNGEERAKGNILERFSAQQFPDLHSELNLSSLELGDSALYFCASSGRRTSGANVLTFGAGSRLTVL.

This clonotype was seen a handful of times. The chain couples TRBV6-2 or TRBV6-3 to TRBJ1-4; possibly TRBD1 for D (5 bases). Germline CDR1 MNHEY, CDR2 SVGEGT. CDR3 length equals 17 residues. Trimming removed 0 bases at V and 0 bases at J, with 11 bases between. The CDR3, as DNA: TGTGCCAGCAGTTACTCGGCAGGGACTGCAACTAATGAAAAACTGTTTTTT. Residues: CASSYSAGTATNEKLFF.

In regard to this clonotype: A read error may be the cause here, since a much bigger clone is one base away. The chain uses TRBV12-3 or TRBV12-4 and TRBJ2-3, with a possible D match to TRBD1 (5 bases). The CDR3 length is 14 residues. CDR3 in DNA: TGTGCCAGCAGTTTAATCTCGAGCACAGGTACGCAGTATTTT. Residues: CASSLISSTGTQYF.

This clonotype was picked up many times. The chain recombines TRBV5-1 with TRBJ1-2; perhaps TRBD1 as D (5 bases). Per germline, CDR1 SGHRS and CDR2 YFSETQ. The CDR3 runs 16 residues. Deletions cut 0 bases from V and 2 bases from J, with 14 bases between. The CDR3 sequence: CASSLEAGPQNYGYTF. CDR3 bases: TGCGCCAGCAGCTTGGAAGCGGGACCCCAGAACTATGGCTACACCTTC.

This clonotype was recorded at least ten times. The chain couples TRBV28 to TRBJ2-2, with TRBD2 identical over 8 bases. The CDR3 contains 17 residues. V dropped 5 bases and J dropped 3; count of bases not matched to a gene: 11. Looked up from germline, CDR1 is MDHEN and CDR2 is SYDVKM. This CDR3 is CASSHGLAGFDTGELFF. The CDR3 bases are TGTGCCAGCAGTCATGGACTAGCTGGTTTCGACACCGGGGAGCTGTTTTTT. The variable domain in full, with the rest retrieved from reference TRBV28 and TRBJ2-2, is DVKVTQSSRYLVKRTGEKVFLECVQDMDHENMFWYRQDPGLGLRLIYFSYDVKMKEKGDIPEGYSVSREKKERFSLILESASTNQTSMYLCASSHGLAGFDTGELFFGEGSRLTVL.

This clonotype has at least ten counts. The genes are TRBV12-3 or TRBV12-4 and TRBJ2-1; a weak D match, TRBD2 (6 bases). The V and J ends lost 7 bases and 6 bases respectively, with 19 bases between them. CDR3 length: 15 amino acids. This CDR3 is CASNPAGRGSNEQFF. CDR3 sequence (DNA): TGTGCCAGCAACCCTGCGGGGAGAGGGAGCAATGAGCAGTTCTTC.

The J gene is TRBJ1-2, the V gene TRBV11-3; TRBD1 matches at 9 bases. The germline CDR1 and CDR2 sequences are SGHNT and YENEEA. The CDR3 has 17 amino acids. Germline trimming cut 4 bases from V and 3 bases from J; bases unmatched to any gene: 12. In DNA, the CDR3 is TGTGCCAGCAGCTCAACGCCACGGACAGGGGAGGACTATGGCTACACCTTC. It is translated as CASSSTPRTGEDYGYTF. Combining the CDR3 with reference TRBV11-3 and TRBJ1-2 gives the whole variable domain EAGVVQSPRYKIIEKKQPVAFWCNPISGHNTLYWYLQNLGQGPELLIRYENEEAVDDSQLPKDRFSAERLKGVDSTLKIQPAELGDSAVYLCASSSTPRTGEDYGYTFGSGTRLTVV.

This clonotype has ten or more counts. This rearrangement joins TRBV7-2 to TRBJ1-3; perhaps TRBD1 as D (6 bases). V was shortened by 4 bases and J by 0 bases, with 10 bases between the two germline ends. Germline V gives CDR1 SGHTA, CDR2 FQGNSA. CDR3 length equals 15 residues. The CDR3, as DNA: TGTGCCAGCAGCTCGGACAGTTACTCTGGAAACACCATATATTTT. Residues: CASSSDSYSGNTIYF. The full variable domain, rest sourced from reference TRBV7-2 and TRBJ1-3, is GAGVSQSPSNKVTEKGKDVELRCDPISGHTALYWYRQSLGQGLEFLIYFQGNSAPDKSGLPSDRFSAERTGGSVSTLTIQRTQQEDSAVYLCASSSDSYSGNTIYFGEGSWLTVV.

This clonotype was seen many times. The chain has TRBV18 and TRBJ2-7; unclear D gene. Trimming removed 0 bases at V and 2 bases at J, with 17 bases between. CDR3 length equals 17 residues. The germline CDR1 and CDR2 sequences are KGHSH and LQKENI. CDR3 loop: CASSPPGLRDETYEQYF. The CDR3 bases are TGTGCCAGCTCACCACCGGGTCTGCGAGACGAAACCTACGAGCAGTACTTC.

This clonotype was found many times. The chain carries TRBV27 and TRBJ2-1, with 10 bases matching TRBD2. The CDR3 consists of 19 residues. Germline-derived CDR1 and CDR2 are MNHEY and SMNVEV (reference sequence). V was clipped by 5 bases and J by 2 bases; unmatched bases: 15. CDR3 loop: CASSPLPSGSRRTYNEQFF. In nucleotides, the CDR3 is TGTGCCAGCAGTCCGCTGCCTAGCGGGAGTAGACGGACCTACAATGAGCAGTTCTTC.

Ten or more counts support this clonotype. The V and J genes are TRBV2 and TRBJ2-7; D is undetermined. The CDR3 totals 12 residues. CDR1 is SNHLY and CDR2 is FYNNEI in the germline V gene. Trimming cost V 4 bases and J 7 bases, with 11 bases left between them. CDR3 in amino acids: CASSVMTIEQYF. CDR3 DNA: TGTGCCAGCAGTGTAATGACGATAGAGCAGTACTTC. Full variable domain (rest looked up from reference TRBV2 and TRBJ2-7): EPEVTQTPSHQVTQMGQEVILRCVPISNHLYFYWYRQILGQKVEFLVSFYNNEISEKSEIFDDQFSVERPDGSNFTLKIRSTKLEDSAMYFCASSVMTIEQYFGPGTRLTVT.

As regards this clonotype: It may be a read error: a sequence one base away is much more abundant. The CDR3 end shows no conserved phenylalanine or tryptophan, and so a read error is likely. The gene calls are TRBV6-1 and TRBJ2-7; 12 bases match TRBD1. Germline V gives CDR1 MNHNS, CDR2 SASEGT. With 6 bases clipped from V and 7 bases from J, the junction kept 7 bases outside the gene matches. This CDR3 has 14 residues. CDR3 residues: CASRIRDRGREQYL. The CDR3 bases are TGTGCCAGCAGGATCCGGGACAGGGGGCGGGAGCAGTACCTC.

This clonotype was seen ten or more times. V usage is TRBV7-9 and J usage is TRBJ2-5; D gene ambiguous. CDR1 and CDR2 from the germline V gene are SEHNR and FQNEAQ (reference sequence). The CDR3 consists of 14 residues. Trimming cost V 4 bases and J 5 bases, with 14 bases left between them. The CDR3 here is CASSSLATAETQYF. CDR3 nucleotides: TGTGCCAGCAGCTCACTCGCCACGGCGGAGACCCAGTACTTC.

This clonotype was observed at least ten times. V is TRBV30 and J is TRBJ1-5; tentatively, D is TRBD1 (6 bases). The V end lost 5 bases, the J end lost 4 bases, and 12 bases lay between the germline ends. Germline V CDR1 and CDR2: GTSNPN, SVGIG (reference sequence). The CDR3 spans 13 residues. The CDR3 DNA is TGTGCCTGGGGGGGGGGGACAAATCAGCCCCAGCATTTT. This codes for CAWGGGTNQPQHF.

Many counts were recorded for this clonotype. This sequence joins TRBV10-3 and TRBJ2-1; D is possibly TRBD2 (5 bases). V shed 4 bases and J shed 0 bases, with 16 bases lying between them. The CDR3 contains 17 residues. The germline gives CDR1 ENHRY, CDR2 SYGVKD. The CDR3 DNA follows: TGTGCCATCAGTGGAGAGGGAGCGACTTTCTCCTACAATGAGCAGTTCTTC. Translating gives CAISGEGATFSYNEQFF.

J is TRBJ2-1 and V is TRBV24-1, with 10 bases that match TRBD2. Germline assignment: CDR1 KGHDR and CDR2 SFDVKD. The CDR3 totals 17 residues. Trimming removed 0 bases from V and 6 bases from J; junction bases left unmatched: 7. For the CDR3, the DNA is TGTGCCACCAGTGATTTGCTGTCTAGCGGGGGTACCAATGAGCAGTTCTTC. It translates to CATSDLLSSGGTNEQFF.